This passage covers 7 T cell receptor beta chains from one sample sequenced in a study of T cell therapy after organ transplantation. The assay was immunoSEQ multiplex PCR, and TCRdb's table has in-frame clones only and misses some. The repertoire has around 4,800 clones, 55% to 75% of them found once; the top ten carry around 40%. The time point is: 4-8 weeks after completion of therapy. These receptors have no identified antigens. This specimen consisted of CD8+ T cells from blood, obtained after autologous CMV-specific T cell therapy. These TCRs come from a human patient who had received a solid organ transplant and had CMV disease. These T cells may partly come from the graft donor.

The chain has TRBV28 and TRBJ1-4; unclear D gene. The germline V gene encodes CDR1 MDHEN and CDR2 SYDVKM. Trimming left V 3 bases short and J 6 bases short, with 11 bases between. The CDR3 totals 14 residues. Written as DNA, the CDR3 is TGTGCCAGCAGTTTCGGTCATAAAGATGAAAAACTGTTTTTT. This codes for CASSFGHKDEKLFF.

The genes are TRBV23-1 and TRBJ2-6; D is possibly TRBD1 or TRBD2 (5 bases each). TRBV23-1 is an ORF for which the function is uncertain. The CDR3 covers 18 residues. Trimming pared 3 bases from V and 0 bases from J, leaving 15 bases between. The CDR3 loop is CASSHPPGRLSGANVLTF. Here the CDR3 DNA reads TGCGCCAGCAGTCATCCTCCGGGACGTCTCTCTGGGGCCAACGTCCTGACTTTC.

The gene calls are TRBV19 and TRBJ1-1; D unclear. CDR1 is LNHDA, CDR2 SQIVND, per germline (reference sequence). The CDR3 is made up of 12 amino acids. The ends were cut back, 6 bases at V and 5 bases at J, with 10 bases in the middle. The CDR3 nucleotides read TGTGCCAGTAGCAGGTGGGGAACTGAAGCTTTCTTT. This codes for CASSRWGTEAFF.

This clone was picked up one time. The CDR3 loop is CASSLFLAGRNEQFF. The CDR3 DNA sequence: TGTGCCAGCAGCCTGTTTCTAGCGGGACGAAATGAGCAGTTCTTC. The chain is built from TRBV7-2 and TRBJ2-1, with TRBD2 identical over 9 bases. The V gene's germline CDR1 is SGHTA and CDR2 FQGNSA. The CDR3 runs to 15 residues. Unmatched junction bases numbered 9, after V lost 5 bases and J lost 7 bases.

This chain connects TRBV6-6 to TRBJ2-3; D perhaps matches TRBD2 (6 bases). The length of the CDR3 is 15 residues. Between the trimmed V and J ends, which lost 5 bases and 5 bases, there was a span of 17 bases. The V gene's germline CDR1 is MNHNY and CDR2 SVGAGI (reference sequence). For the CDR3, the DNA is TGTGCCAGCAGTCCCCGGGACTTCGAAGGAGATACGCAGTATTTT. It translates to CASSPRDFEGDTQYF.

V usage is TRBV10-3 and J usage is TRBJ2-3; D not resolved. The germline V gene encodes CDR1 ENHRY and CDR2 SYGVKD. Deletions cut 2 bases from V and 1 base from J, with 10 bases between. The CDR3 sequence is 15 residues long. Written as DNA, the CDR3 is TGTGCCATCAGTGAGCTAGGGATCGGCACAGATACGCAGTATTTT. Protein sequence: CAISELGIGTDTQYF.

The chain recombines TRBV4-3 with TRBJ1-2; tentative D call: TRBD1 (5 bases). CDR1 LGHNA and CDR2 YSLEER come from the germline V gene. The CDR3 consists of 17 residues. V dropped 0 bases and J dropped 4 bases, with 18 bases sitting between them. The CDR3, as DNA: TGCGCCAGCAGCCAAGATTTTCCCCGGGACCGAATCTATGGCTACACCTTC. Its translation is CASSQDFPRDRIYGYTF.